This T cell receptor (beta chain) was identified in a study of blood T cell repertoires in COVID-19. Study at large: From T cells, B-cell-depleted T cells, or PBMCs came the material, which was cDNA or gDNA.

Authors' analysis steps: Scientists estimated how many nucleated cells there were by amplifying reference gene primers. Repertoires were generated with immunoSEQ multiplex PCR, while TCRdb's copy carries only in-frame clones and drops some. Clone size and the V and J calls come from that table; the DNA yielded D and trimming. The top ten hold 4.5% to 7% of the sample, which has 120,000 to 150,000 clones, 84% seen once. A word on this clone: Other DNA sequences in the same sample also yield this CDR3.

Self-reported history from a screening survey and questionnaire set each donor's cohort. The ends were cut back, 3 bases at V and 5 bases at J, with 10 bases in the middle. The CDR3 sequence is 13 residues long. The germline V gene encodes CDR1 SEHNR and CDR2 FQNEAQ (reference sequence). This TCR came from a man aged 35-49 years with acute COVID-19. The genes are TRBV7-9 and TRBJ1-2; TRBD1 is a possible D gene (5 bases). The sequencing sample was made of PBMCs or T cells enriched from blood (not recorded which). For the CDR3, the DNA is TGTGCCAGCAGCTTGCAGGGAACATATGGCTACACCTTC. This translates into CASSLQGTYGYTF.